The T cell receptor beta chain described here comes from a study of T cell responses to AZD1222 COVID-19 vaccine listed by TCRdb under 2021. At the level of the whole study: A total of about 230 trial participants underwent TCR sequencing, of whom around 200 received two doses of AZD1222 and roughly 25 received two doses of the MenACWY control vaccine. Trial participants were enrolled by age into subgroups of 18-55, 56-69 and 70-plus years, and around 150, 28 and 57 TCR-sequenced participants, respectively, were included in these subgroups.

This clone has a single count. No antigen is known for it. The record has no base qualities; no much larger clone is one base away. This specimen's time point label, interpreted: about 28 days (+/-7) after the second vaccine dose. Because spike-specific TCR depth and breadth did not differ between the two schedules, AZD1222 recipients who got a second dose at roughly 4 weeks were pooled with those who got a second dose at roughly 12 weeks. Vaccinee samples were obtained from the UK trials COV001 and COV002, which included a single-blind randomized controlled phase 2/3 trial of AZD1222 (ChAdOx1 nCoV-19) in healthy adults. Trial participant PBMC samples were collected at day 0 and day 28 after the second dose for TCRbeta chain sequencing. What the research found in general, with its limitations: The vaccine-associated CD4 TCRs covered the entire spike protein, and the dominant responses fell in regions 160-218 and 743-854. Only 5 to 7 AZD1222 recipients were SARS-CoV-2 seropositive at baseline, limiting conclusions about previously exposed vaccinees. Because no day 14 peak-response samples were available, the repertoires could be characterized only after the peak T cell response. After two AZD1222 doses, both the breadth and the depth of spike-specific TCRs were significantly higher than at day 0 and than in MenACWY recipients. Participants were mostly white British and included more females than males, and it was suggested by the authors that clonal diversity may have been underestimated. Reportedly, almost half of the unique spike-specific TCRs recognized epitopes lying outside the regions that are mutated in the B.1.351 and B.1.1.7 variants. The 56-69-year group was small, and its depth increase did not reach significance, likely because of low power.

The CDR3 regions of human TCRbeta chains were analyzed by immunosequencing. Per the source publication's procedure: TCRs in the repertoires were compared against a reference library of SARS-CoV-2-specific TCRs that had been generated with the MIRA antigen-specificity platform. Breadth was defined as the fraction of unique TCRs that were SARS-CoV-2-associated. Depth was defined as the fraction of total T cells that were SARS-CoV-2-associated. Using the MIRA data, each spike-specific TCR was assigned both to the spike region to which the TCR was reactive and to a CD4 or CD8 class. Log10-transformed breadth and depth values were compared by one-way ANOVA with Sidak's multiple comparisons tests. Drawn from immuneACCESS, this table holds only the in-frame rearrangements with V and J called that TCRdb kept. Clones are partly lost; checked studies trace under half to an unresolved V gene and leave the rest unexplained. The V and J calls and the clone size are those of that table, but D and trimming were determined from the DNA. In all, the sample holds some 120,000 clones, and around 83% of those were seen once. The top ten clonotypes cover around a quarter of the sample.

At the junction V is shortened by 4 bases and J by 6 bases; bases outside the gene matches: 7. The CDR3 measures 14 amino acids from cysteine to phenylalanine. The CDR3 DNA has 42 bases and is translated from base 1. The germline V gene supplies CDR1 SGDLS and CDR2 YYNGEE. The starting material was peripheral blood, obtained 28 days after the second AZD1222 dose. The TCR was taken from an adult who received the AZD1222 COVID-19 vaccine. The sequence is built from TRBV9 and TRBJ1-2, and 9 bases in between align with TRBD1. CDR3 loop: CASSRPGTGNGYTF. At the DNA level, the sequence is TGTGCCAGCAGCCGTCCCGGGACAGGGAATGGCTACACCTTC.